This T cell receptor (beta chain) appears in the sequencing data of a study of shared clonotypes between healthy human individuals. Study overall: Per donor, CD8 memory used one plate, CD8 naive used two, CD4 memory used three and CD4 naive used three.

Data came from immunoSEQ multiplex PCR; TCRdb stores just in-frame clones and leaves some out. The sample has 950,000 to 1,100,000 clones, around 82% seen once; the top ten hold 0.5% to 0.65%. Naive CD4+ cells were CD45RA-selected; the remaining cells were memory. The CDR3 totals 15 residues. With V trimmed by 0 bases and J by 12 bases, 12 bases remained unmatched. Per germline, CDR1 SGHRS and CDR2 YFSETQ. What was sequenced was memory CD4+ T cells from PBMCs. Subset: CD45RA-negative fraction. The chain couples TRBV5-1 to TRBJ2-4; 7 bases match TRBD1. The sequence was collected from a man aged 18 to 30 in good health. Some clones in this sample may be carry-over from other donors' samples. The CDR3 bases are TGCGCCAGCAGCTTGGGGACAGGACCTTTGGAGGATCAGTACTTC. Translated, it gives CASSLGTGPLEDQYF.